One and the same sample provided the 5 T cell receptor beta chains below, sequenced in a study of blood T cell repertoires in COVID-19. TCRdb keeps only in-frame clones here, not all; method: immunoSEQ multiplex PCR. The sample lists under 150,000 clones, 84% occurring once. Specimen: PBMCs or T cells enriched from blood (not recorded which). Source of these receptors: a man between 50 and 59 years old in a cohort exposed to, infected with or recovered from COVID-19 (not recorded which).

For the CDR3, the DNA is TGTGCCACCCCTCACTGCTACGAGCAGTACTTC. Translating it yields CATPHCYEQYF. V is TRBV21-1 and J is TRBJ2-7; TRBD2, the table's D call, was not compared with the DNA. TRBV21-1 is deemed a pseudogene. This CDR3 has 11 amino acids.

The chain uses TRBV2 and TRBJ1-6; maybe TRBD1 (5 bases). Deletions cut 7 bases from V and 0 bases from J, with 10 bases between. CDR3 length equals 15 residues. The germline V gene has CDR1 SNHLY and CDR2 FYNNEI. The CDR3 region has the DNA TGTGCCAGCAAACAGGATAGCTCCTATAATTCACCCCTCCACTTT. Its translation is CASKQDSSYNSPLHF.

The chain is built from TRBV21-1 and TRBJ1-1. TRBV21-1 is shown as a pseudogene. This CDR3 spans 17 amino acids. CDR3 loop: CASSKPGDRCLNTEAFF. The CDR3 coding sequence is TGTGCCAGCAGCAAGCCGGGTGATCGCTGCTTGAACACTGAAGCTTTCTTT.

The CDR3 region has the DNA TGCGCCAGCAGCCAATCAAGTCGGAGGGCCCAAGAGACCCAGTACTTC. Amino acid sequence: CASSQSSRRAQETQYF. J is TRBJ2-5 and V is TRBV5-1; TRBD2 might be the D (6 bases). From germline, CDR1 is SGHRS and CDR2 YFSETQ. V lost 4 bases and J lost 1, with 17 bases in between. The CDR3 length is 16 residues.

The table lists this clone with a few counts. The chain recombines TRBV20-1 with TRBJ2-4; TRBD2 matches at 11 bases. This CDR3 is 16 amino acids long. With V trimmed by 3 bases and J by 0 bases, 4 bases remained unmatched. Germline V gives CDR1 DFQATT, CDR2 SNEGSKA (reference sequence). The CDR3 nucleotides are TGCAGTGCTAGTGTTAGCGGGGGGGCAGCCAAAAACATTCAGTACTTC. It specifies CSASVSGGAAKNIQYF.